A selection of T cell receptor beta chains follows, all from one sample in a study of shared clonotypes between healthy human individuals. Clones were read by immunoSEQ multiplex PCR, and TCRdb kept only the in-frame ones, dropping some. The profile shows 2,100,000 or so clones, roughly 95% of them singletons. The sample was naive CD4+ T cells sorted from blood. Receptor source: a man between 18 and 35 years old in good health. The CDR3 runs from the conserved cysteine through the conserved F or W. The D gene is left open where the match is weak. Some rows have no size entry. The others give once, few or many, or a class for an expanded clone.

D: .; J: TRBJ2-5; size: .; V: TRBV21-1; CDR3: CASSKSTGVQETQYF; DNA: TGTGCCAGCAGCAAATCAACAGGGGTGCAAGAGACCCAGTACTTC
D: TRBD1; J: TRBJ1-3; size: .; V: TRBV5-5; CDR3: CASSLLGQGSGNTIYF; DNA: TGTGCCAGCAGCTTGTTGGGACAGGGATCGGGAAACACCATATATTTT
D: TRBD2; J: TRBJ2-1; size: .; V: TRBV27; CDR3: CASSLLRQGGLAGPYNEQFF; DNA: TGTGCCAGCAGTTTACTCAGACAAGGGGGACTAGCGGGCCCCTACAATGAGCAGTTCTTC
D: .; J: TRBJ2-3; size: once; V: TRBV5-6; CDR3: CASSHRGGPQDTQYF; DNA: TGTGCCAGCAGCCACAGGGGGGGCCCTCAAGATACGCAGTATTTT
D: TRBD1; J: TRBJ1-1; size: .; V: TRBV5-1; CDR3: CASSPRQGKGAEAFF; DNA: TGCGCCAGCAGCCCCCGACAGGGAAAGGGAGCTGAAGCTTTCTTT
D: .; J: TRBJ2-4; size: .; V: TRBV9; CDR3: CASSVATGVGNGKNIQYF; DNA: TGTGCCAGCAGCGTAGCTACGGGGGTAGGGAATGGCAAAAACATTCAGTACTTC
D: .; J: TRBJ1-5; size: few; V: TRBV4-1; CDR3: CASRLGVGDNQPQHF; DNA: TGCGCCAGCAGATTAGGGGTGGGGGACAATCAGCCCCAGCATTTT
D: .; J: TRBJ2-5; size: .; V: TRBV18; CDR3: CASSPPQGGGETQYF; DNA: TGTGCCAGCTCACCACCTCAGGGGGGAGGAGAGACCCAGTACTTC
D: TRBD1; J: TRBJ1-2; size: .; V: TRBV28; CDR3: CASTRQGLYGYTF; DNA: TGTGCCAGCACCCGACAGGGTCTCTATGGCTACACCTTC
D: TRBD1; J: TRBJ2-6; size: .; V: TRBV18; CDR3: CASSPTTGAGANVLTF; DNA: TGTGCCAGCTCACCAACGACAGGGGCTGGGGCCAACGTCCTGACTTTC
D: TRBD2; J: TRBJ2-4; size: once; V: TRBV19; CDR3: CASSISSGPKNIQYF; DNA: TGTGCCAGTAGTATTTCTAGCGGTCCCAAAAACATTCAGTACTTC
D: TRBD1; J: TRBJ1-4; size: .; V: TRBV28; CDR3: CASRLTGGTATNEKLFF; DNA: TGTGCCAGCAGGCTTACAGGGGGAACCGCAACTAATGAAAAACTGTTTTTT
D: TRBD2; J: TRBJ2-1; size: .; V: TRBV6-1; CDR3: CASTGLAAYNEQFF; DNA: TGTGCCAGCACCGGACTAGCGGCTTACAATGAGCAGTTCTTC
D: TRBD2; J: TRBJ2-7; size: .; V: TRBV4-2; CDR3: CASSTQTSGGGYEQYF; DNA: TGTGCCAGCAGCACCCAGACTAGCGGGGGGGGGTACGAGCAGTACTTC
D: .; J: TRBJ1-4; size: .; V: TRBV4-1; CDR3: CASSQDRTERLFF; DNA: TGCGCCAGCAGCCAAGATCGGACAGAGAGACTGTTTTTT
D: .; J: TRBJ2-2; size: .; V: TRBV30; CDR3: CAWSVHGTGELFF; DNA: TGTGCCTGGAGTGTACATGGGACCGGGGAGCTGTTTTTT
D: TRBD1; J: TRBJ2-3; size: .; V: TRBV5-6; CDR3: CASSIPGTGDTDTQYF; DNA: TGTGCCAGCAGCATCCCCGGGACAGGGGACACAGATACGCAGTATTTT
D: TRBD1; J: TRBJ1-3; size: .; V: TRBV19; CDR3: CASSSRQGTDTIYF; DNA: TGTGCCAGTAGTTCAAGACAGGGTACGGACACCATATATTTT